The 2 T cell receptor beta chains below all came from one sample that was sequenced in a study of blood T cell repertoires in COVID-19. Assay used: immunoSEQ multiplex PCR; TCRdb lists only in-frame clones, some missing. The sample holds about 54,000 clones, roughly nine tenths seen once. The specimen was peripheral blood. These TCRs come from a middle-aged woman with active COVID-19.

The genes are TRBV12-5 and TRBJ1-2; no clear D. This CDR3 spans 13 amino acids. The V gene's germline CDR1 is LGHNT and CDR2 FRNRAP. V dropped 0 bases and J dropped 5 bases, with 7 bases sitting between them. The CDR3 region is CASGLVNQYGYTF. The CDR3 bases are TGTGCTAGTGGTTTGGTCAATCAATATGGCTACACCTTC.

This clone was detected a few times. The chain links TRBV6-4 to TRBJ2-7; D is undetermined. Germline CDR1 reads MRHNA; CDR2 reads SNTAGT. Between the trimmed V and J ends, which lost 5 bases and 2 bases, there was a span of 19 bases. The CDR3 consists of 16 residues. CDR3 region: CASSPHWQRITYEQYF. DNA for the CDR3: TGTGCCAGCAGTCCCCACTGGCAGCGTATCACCTACGAGCAGTACTTC.